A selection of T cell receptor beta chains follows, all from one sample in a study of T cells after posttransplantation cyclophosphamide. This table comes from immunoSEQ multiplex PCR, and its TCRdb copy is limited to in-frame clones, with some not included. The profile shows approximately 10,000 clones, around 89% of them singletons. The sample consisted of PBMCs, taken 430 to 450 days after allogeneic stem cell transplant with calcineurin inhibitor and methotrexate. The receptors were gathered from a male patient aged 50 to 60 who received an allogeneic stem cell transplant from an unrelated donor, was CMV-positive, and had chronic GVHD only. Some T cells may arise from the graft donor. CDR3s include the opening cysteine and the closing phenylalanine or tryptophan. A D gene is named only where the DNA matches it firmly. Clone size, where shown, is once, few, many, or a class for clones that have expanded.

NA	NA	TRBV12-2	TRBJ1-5	TGTGCAAGTCGCTTTCTGGACAGCTATAGCAATCAGCCCCAGCATTTT	CASRFLDSYSNQPQHF
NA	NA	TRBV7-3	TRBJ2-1	TGTGCCAGCTCCGTAACCCGGGGTGAGCAGTTCTTC	CASSVTRGEQFF
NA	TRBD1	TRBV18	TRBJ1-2	TGTGCCAGCCGCGAGGGGGCAGGCAACTATGGCTACACCTTC	CASREGAGNYGYTF
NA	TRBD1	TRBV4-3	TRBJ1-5	TGCGCCAGCAGACAGGGGGTGGCAAGCAATCAGCCCCAGCATTTT	CASRQGVASNQPQHF
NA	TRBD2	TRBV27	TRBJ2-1	TGTGCCAGCAGGCCCATAGCGGGGGGGCCGTGGAATGAGCAGTTCTTC	CASRPIAGGPWNEQFF
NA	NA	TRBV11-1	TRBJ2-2	TGTGCCAGCAGTAACGACAGAAATTGGGGGAACACCGGGGAGCTGTTTTTT	CASSNDRNWGNTGELFF
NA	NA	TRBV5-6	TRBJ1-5	TGTGCCAGCAGCTCCGGGGGACGGGGGGGAAAAAATCAGCCCCAGCATTTT	CASSSGGRGGKNQPQHF
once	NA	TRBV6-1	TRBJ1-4	TGTGCCAGCAGTGAAGGGAAGGGGCTAAATGAAAAACTGTTTTTT	CASSEGKGLNEKLFF
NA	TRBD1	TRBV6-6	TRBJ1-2	TGTGCCAGCAGGTACCCGACAGGGTCTGATGGCTACACCTTC	CASRYPTGSDGYTF
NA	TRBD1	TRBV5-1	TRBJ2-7	TGCGCCAGCAGCTTGAGTCCGACAGGGGGGTACGAGCAGTACTTC	CASSLSPTGGYEQYF
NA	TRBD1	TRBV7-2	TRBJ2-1	TGTGCCAGCAGCCCGGACAGGGTCGTGTATCCCTACAATGAGCAGTTCTTC	CASSPDRVVYPYNEQFF
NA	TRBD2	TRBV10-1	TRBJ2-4	TGCGCCGCCCGGGGGAGGGGTCCCAAAAACATTCAGTACTTC	CAARGRGPKNIQYF
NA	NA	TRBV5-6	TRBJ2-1	TGTGCCAGCAGCTGGAGACCAGACTACTACAATGAGCAGTTCTTC	CASSWRPDYYNEQFF
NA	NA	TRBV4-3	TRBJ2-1	TGCGCCAGCAGCCATTACTCGGGCAATGAGCAGTTCTTC	CASSHYSGNEQFF
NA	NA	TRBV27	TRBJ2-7	TGTGCCAGCAGTACGAGGGTGGCCTACGAGCAGTACTTC	CASSTRVAYEQYF
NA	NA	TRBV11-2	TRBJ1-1	TGTGCCAGCAGGGAGGGACGGATGCACACTGAAGCTTTCTTT	CASREGRMHTEAFF
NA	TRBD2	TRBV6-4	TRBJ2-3	TGTGCCAGCTCCAGCGGGGGGGAAGATACGCAGTATTTT	CASSSGGEDTQYF
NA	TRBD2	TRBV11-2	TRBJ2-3	TGTGCCAGCAGCTGGAGCGGGGGCACCGGGGATACGCAGTATTTT	CASSWSGGTGDTQYF
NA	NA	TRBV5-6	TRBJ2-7	TGTGCCAGCAGCTTGACCTGGCAAACCTACGAGCAGTACTTC	CASSLTWQTYEQYF
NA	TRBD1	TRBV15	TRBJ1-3	TGTGCCACCAGCAGAGTGGACAGGCGATCTGGAAACACCATATATTTT	CATSRVDRRSGNTIYF
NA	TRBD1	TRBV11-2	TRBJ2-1	TGTGCCAGCAGCTGGGACAGGGTTTACAATGAGCAGTTCTTC	CASSWDRVYNEQFF
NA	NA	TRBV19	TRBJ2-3	TGTGCCAGTAGTATCCTGCCTGTGACATCCACAGATACGCAGTATTTT	CASSILPVTSTDTQYF
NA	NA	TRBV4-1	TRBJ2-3	TGCGCCAGCAGCCAAGAGGGCGAATACCATTTCAGCGATACGCAGTATTTT	CASSQEGEYHFSDTQYF
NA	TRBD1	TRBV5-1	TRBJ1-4	TGCGCCAGCAGCGAAAGACAGGGCCCTAATGAAAAACTGTTTTTT	CASSERQGPNEKLFF
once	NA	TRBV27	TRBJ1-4	TGTGCCAGCAGTTACGACAGTAATGAAAAACTGTTTTTT	CASSYDSNEKLFF
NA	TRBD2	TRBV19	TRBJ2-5	TGTGCCAGTAGCGGACTAGCGGGAATCCAAGAGACCCAGTACTTC	CASSGLAGIQETQYF
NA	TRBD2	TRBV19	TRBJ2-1	TGTGCCAGTAGTATCGGCGGGAGGGGTAATGAGCAGTTCTTC	CASSIGGRGNEQFF
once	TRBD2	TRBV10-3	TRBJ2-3	TGTGCCATCAGTTCGGGAGGGCCAGGAGATACGCAGTATTTT	CAISSGGPGDTQYF
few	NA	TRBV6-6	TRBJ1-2	TGTGCCAGCAGAATTCAGGGTGGGGATTGGGGCTACACCTTC	CASRIQGGDWGYTF
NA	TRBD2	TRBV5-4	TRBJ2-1	TGTGCCAGCAGCTTGCGGGGGGGCTCCTACAATGAGCAGTTCTTC	CASSLRGGSYNEQFF
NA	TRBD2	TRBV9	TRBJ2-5	TGTGCCAGCAGCGTATTGCCTAGCGGGAGGCGGGAGCAGTACTTC	CASSVLPSGRREQYF
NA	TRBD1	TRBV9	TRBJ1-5	TGTGCCAGCAGCGTCGGGACAGGCAATCAGCCCCAGCATTTT	CASSVGTGNQPQHF
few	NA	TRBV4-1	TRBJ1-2	TGCGCCAGCAGCCAGCAGGACAGCATCTATGGCTACACCTTC	CASSQQDSIYGYTF
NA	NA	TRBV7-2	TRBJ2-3	TGTGCCAGCAGCTCCAGCCGGGACAATACGCAGTATTTT	CASSSSRDNTQYF
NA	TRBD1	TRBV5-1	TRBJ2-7	TGCGCCAGCAGCTTGGGACAGGGGATAATCTACGAGCAGTACTTC	CASSLGQGIIYEQYF
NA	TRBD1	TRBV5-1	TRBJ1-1	TGCGCCAGCAGCACCGGGACAGGGGCCCCGTTGGCTGAAGCTTTCTTT	CASSTGTGAPLAEAFF
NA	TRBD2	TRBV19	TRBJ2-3	TGTGCCAGTAGTATACCGGGACTAGTCCCAGATACGCAGTATTTT	CASSIPGLVPDTQYF
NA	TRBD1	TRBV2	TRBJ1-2	TGTGCCAGCAGTGAAGTGGACAGGGTCATCTATGGCTACACCTTC	CASSEVDRVIYGYTF
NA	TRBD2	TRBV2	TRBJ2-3	TGTGCCAGCAGAGGGACTAGCGGGGGGGCCCTTAGCACAGATACGCAGTATTTT	CASRGTSGGALSTDTQYF
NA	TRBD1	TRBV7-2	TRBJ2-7	TGTGCCAGCAGCTTAGGGACAGGGCCGGGCGAGCAGTACTTC	CASSLGTGPGEQYF
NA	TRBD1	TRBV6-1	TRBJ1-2	TGTGCCAGCAGTGGAGGACAGGGCTATGGCTACACCTTC	CASSGGQGYGYTF
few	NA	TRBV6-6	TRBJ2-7	TGTGCCAGCAGTTACAGATCAGGGGCCTCCACCTACGAGCAGTACTTC	CASSYRSGASTYEQYF
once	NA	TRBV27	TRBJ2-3	TGTGCCAGCAGTTGGGCCCCTCCGGATACGCAGTATTTT	CASSWAPPDTQYF
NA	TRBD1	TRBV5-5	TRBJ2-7	TGTGCCAGCAGCCAGGCAGAGGACAGGGGGATCTACGAGCAGTACTTC	CASSQAEDRGIYEQYF
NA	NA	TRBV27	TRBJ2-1	TGTGCCAGCAGTTTGGACTACCTTGACGCTTCCTACAATGAGCAGTTCTTC	CASSLDYLDASYNEQFF
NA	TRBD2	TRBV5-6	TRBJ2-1	TGTGCCAGCAGCCCTGGGGGGGGTCCCTCCTACAATGAGCAGTTCTTC	CASSPGGGPSYNEQFF
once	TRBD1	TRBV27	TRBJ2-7	TGTGCCAGCAGTCTTGGGACAGGGGGGGCCTACGAGCAGTACTTC	CASSLGTGGAYEQYF
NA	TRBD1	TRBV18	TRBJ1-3	TGTGCCAGCTCACCAGACAGGGGACCCGGAAACACCATATATTTT	CASSPDRGPGNTIYF
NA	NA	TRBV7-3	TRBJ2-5	TGTGCCAGCAGCTACCGACGGGGGGAGACCCAGTACTTC	CASSYRRGETQYF
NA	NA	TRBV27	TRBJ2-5	TGTGCCAGCAGTCTTACTGCTCTTATTCAGGGAGAGACCCAGTACTTC	CASSLTALIQGETQYF
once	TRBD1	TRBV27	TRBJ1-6	TGTGCCACCCGGGACAGGATGTTTTATAATTCACCCCTCCACTTT	CATRDRMFYNSPLHF
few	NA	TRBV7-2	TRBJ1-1	TGTGCCAGCAGCGCAGGACACATGAACACTGAAGCTTTCTTT	CASSAGHMNTEAFF
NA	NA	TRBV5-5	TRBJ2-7	TGTGCCAGCAGCTTACAGGGCTCCTACGAGCAGTACTTC	CASSLQGSYEQYF
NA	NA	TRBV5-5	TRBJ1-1	TGTGCCAGCAGCGGGAAAGTGGGGACATCTGAAGCTTTCTTT	CASSGKVGTSEAFF
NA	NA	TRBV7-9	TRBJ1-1	TGTGCCAGCAGCCTCCTGAACACTGAAGCTTTCTTT	CASSLLNTEAFF